The subject of this entry is one T cell receptor (beta chain). Measured with immunoSEQ multiplex PCR; TCRdb has only the in-frame clones, and not every one. The table has tens of thousands of clones, about 92% seen once. Germline CDR1 is LNHDA and CDR2 is SQIVND (reference sequence). This CDR3 region has 16 residues. Trimming took 5 bases from V and 1 from J; bases not matched to a gene: 6. The source of the sample is a study of cytomegalovirus exposure and HLA in healthy donors. The source material was PBMCs. The rearrangement uses TRBV19 and TRBJ2-2; TRBD2 matches at 8 bases. The clonotype comes from a man aged 18 to 35 in good health and CMV-seropositive. CDR3 sequence reads: CASSVTSGLNTGELFF. The CDR3 coding sequence is TGTGCCAGTAGTGTAACTAGCGGATTGAACACCGGGGAGCTGTTTTTT.